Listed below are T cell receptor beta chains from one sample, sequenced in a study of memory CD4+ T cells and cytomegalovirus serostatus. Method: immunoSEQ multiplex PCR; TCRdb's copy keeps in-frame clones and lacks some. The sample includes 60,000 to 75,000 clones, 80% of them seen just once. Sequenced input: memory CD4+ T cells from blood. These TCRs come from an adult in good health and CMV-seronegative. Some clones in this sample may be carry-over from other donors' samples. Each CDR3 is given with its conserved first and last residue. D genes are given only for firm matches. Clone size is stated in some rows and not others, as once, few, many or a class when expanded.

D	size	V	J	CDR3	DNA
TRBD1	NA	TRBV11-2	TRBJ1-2	CASSLGGTGPPYGYTF	TGTGCCAGCAGCTTAGGGGGGACAGGTCCCCCGTATGGCTACACCTTC
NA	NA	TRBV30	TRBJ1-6	CAWRVSPEGGRGVRSPLHF	TGTGCCTGGAGAGTCTCCCCTGAAGGGGGGCGTGGTGTTAGGTCACCCCTCCACTTT
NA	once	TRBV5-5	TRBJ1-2	CASSLSGADGYTF	TGTGCCAGCAGCTTGTCGGGTGCGGATGGCTACACCTTC
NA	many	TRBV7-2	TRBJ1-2	CASSLRQGLDGYTF	TGTGCCAGCAGCCTTCGTCAGGGTCTAGATGGCTACACCTTC
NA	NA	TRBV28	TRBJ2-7	CASSFGRWGSSYEQYF	TGTGCCAGCAGTTTTGGACGCTGGGGAAGCTCCTACGAGCAGTACTTC
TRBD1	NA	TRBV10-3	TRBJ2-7	CASSGTGMYEQYF	TGTGCCTCTTCCGGGACAGGGATGTACGAGCAGTACTTC
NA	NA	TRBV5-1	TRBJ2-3	CASSPWAREADTQYF	TGCGCCAGCAGCCCCTGGGCCAGGGAAGCAGATACGCAGTATTTT
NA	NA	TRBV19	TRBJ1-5	CASRLDPGPYSNQPQHF	TGTGCCAGTAGATTAGACCCGGGGCCTTATAGCAATCAGCCCCAGCATTTT
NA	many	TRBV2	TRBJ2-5	CASRDNRDQETQYF	TGTGCCAGCAGGGATAACAGGGACCAAGAGACCCAGTACTTC
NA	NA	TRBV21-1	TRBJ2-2	CASSTLSGYANTGELFF	TGTGCCAGCAGCACCCTTTCAGGTTACGCGAACACCGGGGAGCTGTTTTTT
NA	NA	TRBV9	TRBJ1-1	CASSGKPGLNTEAFF	TGTGCCAGCAGCGGAAAACCGGGACTGAACACTGAAGCTTTCTTT
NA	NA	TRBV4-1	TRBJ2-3	CASSQVRGPLEGTQYF	TGCGCCAGCAGCCAAGTGCGGGGACCACTCGAGGGTACGCAGTATTTT
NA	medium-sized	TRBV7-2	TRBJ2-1	CATGPRGYNEQFF	TGTGCCACCGGCCCGAGGGGCTACAATGAGCAGTTCTTC
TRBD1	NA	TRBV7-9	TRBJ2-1	CASSASGTGLYNEQFF	TGTGCCAGCAGCGCTTCCGGGACAGGGTTGTACAATGAGCAGTTCTTC
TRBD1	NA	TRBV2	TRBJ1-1	CASSKGTGQHTEAFF	TGTGCCAGCAGCAAAGGGACAGGGCAGCACACTGAAGCTTTCTTT
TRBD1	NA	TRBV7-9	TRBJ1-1	CASSLDRLNTEAFF	TGTGCCAGCAGCTTGGACAGGCTGAACACTGAAGCTTTCTTT
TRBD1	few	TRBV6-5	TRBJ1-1	CASSLGQSTEAFF	TGTGCCAGCAGTCTGGGACAGAGCACTGAAGCTTTCTTT
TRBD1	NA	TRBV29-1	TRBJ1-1	CSVEELQGASAFF	TGCAGCGTTGAAGAGCTACAGGGGGCGTCCGCTTTCTTT
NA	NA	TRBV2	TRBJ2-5	CASSPGTAVETQYF	TGTGCCAGCAGTCCCGGGACGGCTGTGGAGACCCAGTACTTC
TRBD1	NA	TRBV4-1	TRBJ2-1	CASSPQGSGAYNEQFF	TGCGCCAGCAGCCCACAGGGGAGCGGCGCCTACAATGAGCAGTTCTTC
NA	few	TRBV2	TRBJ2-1	CASINPGDNEQFF	TGTGCCAGCATTAACCCAGGGGACAATGAGCAGTTCTTC
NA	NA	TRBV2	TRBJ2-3	CASSRDLTDTQYF	TGTGCCAGCAGTCGGGACTTAACAGATACGCAGTATTTT
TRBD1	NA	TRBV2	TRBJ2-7	CASSEIAQGAGEQYF	TGTGCCAGCAGTGAAATCGCACAGGGGGCGGGCGAGCAGTACTTC
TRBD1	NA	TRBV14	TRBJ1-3	CASSHQGVTGNTIYF	TGTGCCAGCAGCCACCAGGGGGTCACTGGAAACACCATATATTTT
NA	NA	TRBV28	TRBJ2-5	CASSWEETQYF	TGTGCCAGCAGTTGGGAAGAGACCCAGTACTTC
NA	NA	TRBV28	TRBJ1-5	CASELGGTVAQPQHF	TGTGCCAGCGAATTAGGAGGGACGGTCGCTCAGCCCCAGCATTTT
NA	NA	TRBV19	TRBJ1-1	CASKIQGGGTEAFF	TGTGCCAGTAAGATACAGGGCGGTGGCACTGAAGCTTTCTTT
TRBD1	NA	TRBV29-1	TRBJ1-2	CSVEDQDRAGYTF	TGCAGCGTTGAAGACCAGGACAGGGCTGGCTACACCTTC
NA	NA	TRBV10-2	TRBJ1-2	CASSEIGLYTF	TGCGCCAGCAGTGAGATAGGACTCTACACCTTC
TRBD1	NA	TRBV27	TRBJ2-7	CASSRDSRQGQIYEQYF	TGTGCCAGCAGCCGGGATTCTAGACAGGGCCAAATCTACGAGCAGTACTTC
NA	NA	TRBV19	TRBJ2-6	CASTTPQVAGANVLTF	TGTGCCAGTACCACCCCCCAGGTAGCTGGGGCCAACGTCCTGACTTTC
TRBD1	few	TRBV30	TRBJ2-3	CAWSVLSGGATQYF	TGTGCCTGGAGTGTACTATCAGGGGGTGCGACGCAGTATTTT
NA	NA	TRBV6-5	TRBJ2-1	CASSYRGVSSYNEQFF	TGTGCCAGCAGTTACCGAGGGGTGAGCTCCTACAATGAGCAGTTCTTC
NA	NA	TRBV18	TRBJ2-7	CASSPQNAGAYEQYF	TGTGCCAGCTCACCACAGAACGCCGGGGCCTACGAGCAGTACTTC
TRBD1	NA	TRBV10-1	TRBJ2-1	CASSDRQGSNEQFF	TGCGCCAGCAGCGACCGACAGGGGTCGAATGAGCAGTTCTTC
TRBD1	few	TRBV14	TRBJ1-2	CASSHPRGLRGYGYTF	TGTGCCAGCAGCCACCCGAGGGGGCTAAGAGGCTATGGCTACACCTTC
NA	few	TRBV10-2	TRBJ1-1	CASSSLMNTEAFF	TGCGCCAGCAGTAGCCTTATGAACACTGAAGCTTTCTTT
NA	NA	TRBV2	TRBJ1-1	CASSVPGTTSTEAFF	TGTGCCAGCAGTGTCCCCGGTACGACGAGCACTGAAGCTTTCTTT
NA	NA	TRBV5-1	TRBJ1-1	CASTLEAFSDTEAFF	TGCGCCAGCACTTTGGAGGCATTTTCGGACACTGAAGCTTTCTTT
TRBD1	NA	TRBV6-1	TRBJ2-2	CASSVWWGDRGTGELFF	TGTGCCAGCAGTGTTTGGTGGGGGGACAGGGGCACCGGGGAGCTGTTTTTT
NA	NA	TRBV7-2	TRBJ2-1	CASSFGLDFLAYNEQFF	TGTGCCAGCAGCTTTGGACTGGACTTCCTTGCCTACAATGAGCAGTTCTTC
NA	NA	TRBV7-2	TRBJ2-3	CASSSTADTQYF	TGTGCCAGCAGCTCTACGGCAGATACGCAGTATTTT
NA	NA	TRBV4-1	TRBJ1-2	CASSQEVYSALNYGYTF	TGCGCCAGCAGCCAAGAAGTTTACAGCGCGCTTAACTATGGCTACACCTTC
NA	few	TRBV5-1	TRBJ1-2	CASSWDGGRGYTF	TGCGCCAGCAGCTGGGACGGGGGACGGGGCTACACCTTC
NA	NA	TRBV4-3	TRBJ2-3	CASSQEGRRTDTQYF	TGCGCCAGCAGCCAAGAAGGCCGGAGGACAGATACGCAGTATTTT
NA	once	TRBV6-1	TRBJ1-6	CATRTEPYNSPLHF	TGTGCCACCCGGACTGAGCCCTATAATTCACCCCTCCACTTT
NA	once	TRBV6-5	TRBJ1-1	CASSYSGARENTEAFF	TGTGCCAGCAGTTACTCTGGTGCCCGGGAGAACACTGAAGCTTTCTTT
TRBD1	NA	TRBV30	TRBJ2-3	CAWSPRQGATDTQYF	TGTGCCTGGAGTCCTCGACAGGGGGCCACAGATACGCAGTATTTT
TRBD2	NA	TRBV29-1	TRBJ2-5	CSVAGLAGGPQETQYF	TGCAGCGTTGCGGGACTAGCGGGAGGGCCGCAGGAGACCCAGTACTTC
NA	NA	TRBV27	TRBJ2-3	CASRTYRTDTQYF	TGTGCCAGCAGAACATATCGCACAGATACGCAGTATTTT
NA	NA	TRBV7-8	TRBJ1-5	CASSPGFTSNQPQHF	TGTGCCAGCAGCCCAGGGTTTACCAGCAATCAGCCCCAGCATTTT
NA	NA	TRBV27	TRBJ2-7	CASSLNAQSYEQYF	TGTGCCAGCAGTTTAAATGCTCAATCCTACGAGCAGTACTTC
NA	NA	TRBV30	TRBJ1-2	CAWSVRAPSSVF	TGTGCCTGGAGTGTACGCGCCCCGTCGTCGGTCTTC
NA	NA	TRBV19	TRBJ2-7	CASSSTGESSYEQYF	TGTGCCAGTAGTTCGACAGGCGAAAGCTCCTACGAGCAGTACTTC